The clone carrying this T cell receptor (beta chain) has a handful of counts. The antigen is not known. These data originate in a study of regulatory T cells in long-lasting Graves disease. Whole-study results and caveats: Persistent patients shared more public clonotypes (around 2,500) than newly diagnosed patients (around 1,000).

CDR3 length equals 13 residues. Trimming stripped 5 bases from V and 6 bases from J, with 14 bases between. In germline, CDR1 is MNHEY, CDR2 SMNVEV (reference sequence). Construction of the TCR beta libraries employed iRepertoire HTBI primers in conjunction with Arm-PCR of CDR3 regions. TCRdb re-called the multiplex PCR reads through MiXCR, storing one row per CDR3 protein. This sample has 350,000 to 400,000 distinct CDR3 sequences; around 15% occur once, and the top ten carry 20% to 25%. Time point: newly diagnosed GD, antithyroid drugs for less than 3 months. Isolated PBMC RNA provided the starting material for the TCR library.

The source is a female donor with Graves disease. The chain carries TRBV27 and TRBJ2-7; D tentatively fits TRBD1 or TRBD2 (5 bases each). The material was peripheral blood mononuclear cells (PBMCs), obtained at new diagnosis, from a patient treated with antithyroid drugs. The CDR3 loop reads CASSLGPGLEQYF. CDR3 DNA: TGTGCCAGCAGTCTGGGACCGGGGCTCGAGCAGTACTTC.